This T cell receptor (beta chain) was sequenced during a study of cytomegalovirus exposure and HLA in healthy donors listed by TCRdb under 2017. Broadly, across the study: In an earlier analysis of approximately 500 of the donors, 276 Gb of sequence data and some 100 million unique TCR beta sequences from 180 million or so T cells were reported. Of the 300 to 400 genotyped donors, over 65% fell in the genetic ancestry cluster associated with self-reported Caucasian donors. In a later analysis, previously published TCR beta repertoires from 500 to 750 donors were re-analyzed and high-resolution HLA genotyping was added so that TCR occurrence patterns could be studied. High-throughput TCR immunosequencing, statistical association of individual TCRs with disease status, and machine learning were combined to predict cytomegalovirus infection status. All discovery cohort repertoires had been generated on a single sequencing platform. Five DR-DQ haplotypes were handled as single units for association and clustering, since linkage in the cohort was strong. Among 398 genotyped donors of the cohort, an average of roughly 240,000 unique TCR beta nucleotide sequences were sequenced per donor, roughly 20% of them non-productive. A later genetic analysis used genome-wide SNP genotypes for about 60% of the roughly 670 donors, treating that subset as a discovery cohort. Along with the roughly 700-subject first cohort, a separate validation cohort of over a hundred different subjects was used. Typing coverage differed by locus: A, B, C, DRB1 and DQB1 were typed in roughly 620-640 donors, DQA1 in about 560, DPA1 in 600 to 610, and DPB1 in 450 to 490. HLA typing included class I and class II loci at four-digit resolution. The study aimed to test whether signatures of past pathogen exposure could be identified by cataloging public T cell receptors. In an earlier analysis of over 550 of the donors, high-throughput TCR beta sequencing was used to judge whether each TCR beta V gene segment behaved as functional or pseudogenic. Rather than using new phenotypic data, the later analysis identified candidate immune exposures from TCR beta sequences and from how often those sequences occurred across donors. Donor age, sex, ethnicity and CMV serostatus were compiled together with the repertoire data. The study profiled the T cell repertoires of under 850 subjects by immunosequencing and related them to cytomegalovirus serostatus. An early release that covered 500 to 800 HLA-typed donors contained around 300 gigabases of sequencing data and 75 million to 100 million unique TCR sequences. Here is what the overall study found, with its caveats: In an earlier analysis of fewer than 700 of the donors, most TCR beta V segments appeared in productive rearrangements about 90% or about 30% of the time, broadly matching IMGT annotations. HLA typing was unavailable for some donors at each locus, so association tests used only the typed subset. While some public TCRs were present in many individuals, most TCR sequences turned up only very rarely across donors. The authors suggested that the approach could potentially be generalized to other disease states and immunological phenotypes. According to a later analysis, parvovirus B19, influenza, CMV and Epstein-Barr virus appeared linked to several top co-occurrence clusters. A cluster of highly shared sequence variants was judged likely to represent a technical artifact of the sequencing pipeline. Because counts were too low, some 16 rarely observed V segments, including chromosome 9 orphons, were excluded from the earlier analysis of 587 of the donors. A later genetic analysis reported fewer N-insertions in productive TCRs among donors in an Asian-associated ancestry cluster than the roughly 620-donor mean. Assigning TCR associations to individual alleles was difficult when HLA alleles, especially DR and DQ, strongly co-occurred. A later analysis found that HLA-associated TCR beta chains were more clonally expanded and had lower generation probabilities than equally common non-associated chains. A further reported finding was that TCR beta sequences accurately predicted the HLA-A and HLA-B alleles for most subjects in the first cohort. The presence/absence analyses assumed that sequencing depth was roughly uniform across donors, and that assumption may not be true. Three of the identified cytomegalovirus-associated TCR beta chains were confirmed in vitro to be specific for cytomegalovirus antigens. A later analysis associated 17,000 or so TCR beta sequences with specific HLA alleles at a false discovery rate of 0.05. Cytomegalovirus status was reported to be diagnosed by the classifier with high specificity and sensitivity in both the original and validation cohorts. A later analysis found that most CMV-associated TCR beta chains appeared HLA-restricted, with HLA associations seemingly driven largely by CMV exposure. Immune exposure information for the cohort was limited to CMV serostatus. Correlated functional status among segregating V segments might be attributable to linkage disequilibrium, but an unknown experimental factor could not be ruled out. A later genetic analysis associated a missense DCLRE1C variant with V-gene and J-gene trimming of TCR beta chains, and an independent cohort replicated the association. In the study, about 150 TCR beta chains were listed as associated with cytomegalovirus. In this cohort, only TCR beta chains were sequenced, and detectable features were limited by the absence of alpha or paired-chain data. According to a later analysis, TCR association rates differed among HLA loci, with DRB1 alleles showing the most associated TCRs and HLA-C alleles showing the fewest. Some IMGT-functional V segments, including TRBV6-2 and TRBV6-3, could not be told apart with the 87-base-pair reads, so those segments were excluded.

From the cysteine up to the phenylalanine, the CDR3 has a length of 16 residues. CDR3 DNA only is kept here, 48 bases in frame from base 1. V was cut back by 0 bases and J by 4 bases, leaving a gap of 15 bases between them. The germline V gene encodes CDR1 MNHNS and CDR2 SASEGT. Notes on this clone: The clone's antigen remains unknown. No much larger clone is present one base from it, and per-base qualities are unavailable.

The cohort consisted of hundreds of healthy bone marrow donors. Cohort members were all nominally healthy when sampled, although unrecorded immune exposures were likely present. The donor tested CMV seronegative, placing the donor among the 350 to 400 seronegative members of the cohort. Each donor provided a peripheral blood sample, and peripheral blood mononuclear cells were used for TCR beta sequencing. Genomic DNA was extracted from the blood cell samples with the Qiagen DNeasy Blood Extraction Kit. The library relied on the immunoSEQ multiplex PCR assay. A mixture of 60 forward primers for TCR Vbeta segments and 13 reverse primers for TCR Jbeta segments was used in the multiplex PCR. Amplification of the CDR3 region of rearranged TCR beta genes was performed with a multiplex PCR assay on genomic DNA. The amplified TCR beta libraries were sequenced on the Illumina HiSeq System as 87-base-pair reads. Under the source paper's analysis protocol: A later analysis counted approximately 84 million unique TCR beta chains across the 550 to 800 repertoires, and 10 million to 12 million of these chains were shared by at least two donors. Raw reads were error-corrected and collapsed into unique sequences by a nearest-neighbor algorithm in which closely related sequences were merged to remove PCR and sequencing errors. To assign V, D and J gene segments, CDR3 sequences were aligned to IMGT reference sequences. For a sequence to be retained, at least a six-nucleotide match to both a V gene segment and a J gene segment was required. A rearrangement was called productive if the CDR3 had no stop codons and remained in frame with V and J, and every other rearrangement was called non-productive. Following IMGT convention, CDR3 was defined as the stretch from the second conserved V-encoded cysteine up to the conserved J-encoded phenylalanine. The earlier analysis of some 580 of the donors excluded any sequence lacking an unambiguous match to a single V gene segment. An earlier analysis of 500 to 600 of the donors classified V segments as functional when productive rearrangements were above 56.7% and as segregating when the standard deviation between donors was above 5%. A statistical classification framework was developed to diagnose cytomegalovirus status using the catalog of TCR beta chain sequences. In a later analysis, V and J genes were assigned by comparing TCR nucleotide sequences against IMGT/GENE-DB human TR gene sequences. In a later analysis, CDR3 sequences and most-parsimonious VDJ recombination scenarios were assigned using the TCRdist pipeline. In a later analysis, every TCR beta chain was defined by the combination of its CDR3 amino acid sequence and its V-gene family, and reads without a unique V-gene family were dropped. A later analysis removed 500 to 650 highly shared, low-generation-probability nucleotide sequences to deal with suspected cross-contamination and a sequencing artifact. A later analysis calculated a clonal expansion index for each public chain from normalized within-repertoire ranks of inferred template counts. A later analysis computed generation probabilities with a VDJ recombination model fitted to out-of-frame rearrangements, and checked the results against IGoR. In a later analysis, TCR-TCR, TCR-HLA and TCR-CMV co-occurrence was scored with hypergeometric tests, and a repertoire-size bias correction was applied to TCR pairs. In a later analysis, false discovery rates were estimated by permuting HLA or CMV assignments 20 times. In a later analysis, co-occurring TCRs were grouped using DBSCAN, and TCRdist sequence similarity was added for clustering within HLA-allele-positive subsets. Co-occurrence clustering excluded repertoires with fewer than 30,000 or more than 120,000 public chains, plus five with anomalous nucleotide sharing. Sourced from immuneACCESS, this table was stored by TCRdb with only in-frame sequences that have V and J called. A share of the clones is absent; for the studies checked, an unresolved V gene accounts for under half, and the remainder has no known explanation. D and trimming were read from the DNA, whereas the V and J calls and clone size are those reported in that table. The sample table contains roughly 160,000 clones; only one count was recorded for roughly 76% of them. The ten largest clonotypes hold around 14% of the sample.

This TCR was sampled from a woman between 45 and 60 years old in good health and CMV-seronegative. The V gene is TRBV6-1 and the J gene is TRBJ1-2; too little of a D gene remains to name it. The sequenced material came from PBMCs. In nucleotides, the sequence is TGTGCCAGCAGTGAAGCCGCCGGGCAAGCGGGCTATGGCTACACCTTC. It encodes CASSEAAGQAGYGYTF.